The rows below give T cell receptor beta chains drawn from one sample of a study of blood T cell repertoires in COVID-19. Here immunoSEQ multiplex PCR was the method, and the copy in TCRdb shows in-frame clones only, minus some. The table lists fewer than 250,000 clones, under 90% of them singletons. Material: PBMCs or T cells enriched from blood (not recorded which). The receptors were sampled from a woman aged 40 to 55 who had been exposed to COVID-19. CDR3s include the opening cysteine and the closing phenylalanine or tryptophan. The D gene is left open where the match is weak. Part of the rows lack a size; the others show once, few, many or a class for expanded clones.

d_gene,len,j_gene,v_gene,abundance,CDR3nt,CDR3aa
TRBD1,16,TRBJ1-1,TRBV3-1/TRBV3-2,-,TGTGCCAGCAGCCAAAGCCGGACAGGAGTGAACACTGAAGCTTTCTTT,CASSQSRTGVNTEAFF
-,17,TRBJ2-2,TRBV7-2,-,TGTGCCAGCAGCCCGAGGGGGGGGACCGGCAACACCGGGGAGCTGTTTTTT,CASSPRGGTGNTGELFF
-,15,TRBJ2-2,TRBV6-5,-,TGTGCCAGCAGTTATTCCAATCCGAACACCGGGGAGCTGTTTTTT,CASSYSNPNTGELFF
-,14,TRBJ1-2,TRBV10-3,-,TGTGCCATCAGTATTGGGTTGGGAGAAGATGGCTACACCTTC,CAISIGLGEDGYTF
-,15,TRBJ1-5,TRBV19,few,TGTGCCAGTAGTATTATGTCGTCTAGCAATCAGCCCCAGCATTTT,CASSIMSSSNQPQHF
-,15,TRBJ1-1,TRBV3-1/TRBV3-2,-,TGTGCCAGCAGCCAAGAAATGCAGGGCAACACTGAAGCTTTCTTT,CASSQEMQGNTEAFF
TRBD1,17,TRBJ1-5,TRBV19,-,TGTGCCAGTAGTATTACAGGGGGCCCTTATAGCAATCAGCCCCAGCATTTT,CASSITGGPYSNQPQHF
-,15,TRBJ1-6,TRBV7-2,-,TGTGCCAGCAGCCCCCAGGGGAATGATAATTCACCCCTCCACTTT,CASSPQGNDNSPLHF
-,15,TRBJ2-3,TRBV9,-,TGTGCCAGCAGCGTATGGCAGGCGAACACAGATACGCAGTATTTT,CASSVWQANTDTQYF
TRBD1,14,TRBJ1-5,TRBV27,-,TGTGCCAGCGCTAAAGGGACAGCCGGTCAGCCCCAGCATTTT,CASAKGTAGQPQHF
TRBD2,17,TRBJ2-1,TRBV9,-,TGTGCCAGCAGCGTAGGCCTAGCGGGGGGAATTTACAATGAGCAGTTCTTC,CASSVGLAGGIYNEQFF
-,14,TRBJ2-2,TRBV4-3,-,TGCGCCAGCAGCCAGCACAGGAACACCGGGGAGCTGTTTTTT,CASSQHRNTGELFF
-,15,TRBJ1-6,TRBV7-2,-,TGTGCCAGCAGCTTCTTAACGGTGAATAATTCACCCCTCCACTTT,CASSFLTVNNSPLHF
-,16,TRBJ2-7,TRBV4-1,-,TGCGCCAGCAGCCAAGTCCCGCGGGGGCAATTCTACGAGCAGTACTTC,CASSQVPRGQFYEQYF
-,13,TRBJ1-3,TRBV12-3/TRBV12-4,-,TGTGCCAGCAGTTTTGGACATCGGGACACCATATATTTT,CASSFGHRDTIYF
TRBD1,14,TRBJ1-4,TRBV2,-,TGTGCCAGCAGCGGGGACAGGGTGGATGAAAAACTGTTTTTT,CASSGDRVDEKLFF
TRBD2,16,TRBJ2-3,TRBV4-2,-,TGTGCCAGCAGCCGCGGACTAGCGGGGGACACAGATACGCAGTATTTT,CASSRGLAGDTDTQYF
TRBD1,15,TRBJ2-3,TRBV7-2,-,TGTGCCAGCAGCCACGACAGGGGTAGCACAGATACGCAGTATTTT,CASSHDRGSTDTQYF
TRBD2,18,TRBJ2-2,TRBV4-1,-,TGCGCCAGCAGTGTCCTGACTAGCGGGGGGCTGAACACCGGGGAGCTGTTTTTT,CASSVLTSGGLNTGELFF
-,15,TRBJ1-1,TRBV7-9,-,TGTGCCAGCAGCCCTACCTACGGGAGAGCCACTGAAGCTTTCTTT,CASSPTYGRATEAFF
-,14,TRBJ1-2,TRBV3-1/TRBV3-2,-,TGTGCCAGCAGCCAGGGGGGGTCAGCCTATGGCTACACCTTC,CASSQGGSAYGYTF
-,15,TRBJ1-1,TRBV9,-,TGTGCCAGCAGCTCGCAGGGTGAGGTGAACACTGAAGCTTTCTTT,CASSSQGEVNTEAFF
TRBD1,13,TRBJ1-5,TRBV18,few,TGTGCCAGCTCACAGGACAGGGATCAGCCCCAGCATTTT,CASSQDRDQPQHF
-,13,TRBJ2-7,TRBV28,-,TGTGCCAGCACAAGAACAGGGTACGACGAGCAGTACTTC,CASTRTGYDEQYF
TRBD1,16,TRBJ1-2,TRBV3-1/TRBV3-2,few,TGTGCCAGCAGCCCCTCCCCGGGACAGAGCTCCTATGGCTACACCTTC,CASSPSPGQSSYGYTF
TRBD1,20,TRBJ2-6,TRBV28,-,TGTGCCAGCTTAGGGGGGACTCGGGACAGGGTATTGTCTGGGGCCAACGTCCTGACTTTC,CASLGGTRDRVLSGANVLTF
TRBD1,15,TRBJ1-1,TRBV19,once,TGTGCCAGTAGTATTATGGACAGGGCGGACACTGAAGCTTTCTTT,CASSIMDRADTEAFF